The rows below give T cell receptor beta chains drawn from one sample of a study of OX40 agonist ivuxolimab in advanced cancers. The data were produced by immunoSEQ multiplex PCR, yet TCRdb's version contains in-frame clones alone and is incomplete. The data show approximately 19,000 clones, approximately 85% seen once. Sequencing used CD4+ or CD8+ T cells sorted from blood, obtained in a trial of the OX40 agonist ivuxolimab. These TCRs come from an adult with an advanced solid tumor such as melanoma, head and neck, liver or kidney cancer. CDR3s include the opening cysteine and the closing phenylalanine or tryptophan. D genes are given only for firm matches. A clone size is listed for some rows: how often the clone was seen (once, few, many), or a class if it is expanded.

cdr3_aa cdr3_nt clone_size v_call d_call j_call
CASSPGSYEQYF TGTGCCAGTAGTCCGGGGAGCTACGAGCAGTACTTC - TRBV19 - TRBJ2-7
CASSFATGEQYF TGTGCCAGCAGTTTTGCTACGGGTGAGCAGTACTTC - TRBV28 - TRBJ2-7
CASHPKRGELFF TGTGCCAGTCACCCAAAGAGGGGGGAGCTGTTTTTT - TRBV7-9 - TRBJ2-2
CASAPGASSYNSPLHF TGTGCCAGCGCCCCGGGGGCGAGCTCCTATAATTCACCCCTCCACTTT - TRBV6-6 - TRBJ1-6
CASSIVAADTQYF TGTGCCAGTAGTATAGTGGCTGCAGATACGCAGTATTTT - TRBV19 - TRBJ2-3
CAWSVSYEQYF TGTGCCTGGAGTGTAAGCTACGAGCAGTACTTC - TRBV30 - TRBJ2-7
CASSSDRRSGNTIYF TGTGCCAGTAGTTCGGACAGGCGGTCTGGAAACACCATATATTTT - TRBV19 TRBD1 TRBJ1-3
CAILEETQYF TGTGCCATCTTAGAGGAGACCCAGTACTTC - TRBV10-3 - TRBJ2-5
CASIPGVSSTGELFF TGTGCCAGCATTCCCGGGGTTTCGAGCACCGGGGAGCTGTTTTTT once TRBV11-2 - TRBJ2-2
CANLARPYNEQFF TGTGCCAACCTAGCAAGACCCTACAATGAGCAGTTCTTC few TRBV5-3 - TRBJ2-1
CASSQVGQGPEQYF TGCGCCAGCAGCCAAGTTGGACAGGGCCCCGAGCAGTACTTC - TRBV4-1 TRBD1 TRBJ2-7
CASSQDQARGYHQPQHF TGTGCCAGCAGCCAAGATCAGGCCAGGGGCTACCATCAGCCCCAGCATTTT - TRBV4-2 - TRBJ1-5
CASSLRSGDYQPQHF TGTGCCAGCAGCTTACGGTCGGGGGACTATCAGCCCCAGCATTTT - TRBV7-8 - TRBJ1-5
CATSSGRFATNEKLFF TGTGCCACCAGCAGTGGACGTTTTGCAACTAATGAAAAACTGTTTTTT - TRBV15 - TRBJ1-4
CASRGTVNEQFF TGTGCCAGCAGGGGGACTGTCAATGAGCAGTTCTTC - TRBV2 - TRBJ2-1
CASGVDRAGNEQFF TGTGCCAGCGGCGTGGACAGGGCGGGCAATGAGCAGTTCTTC few TRBV28 TRBD1 TRBJ2-1
CASSLLGGNEQFF TGCGCCAGCAGCTTGTTAGGGGGCAATGAGCAGTTCTTC once TRBV5-1 - TRBJ2-1
CASSSGPEGTEAFF TGCGCCAGCAGCTCCGGCCCCGAGGGGACTGAAGCTTTCTTT few TRBV4-1 - TRBJ1-1
CASSMSDGTEAFF TGTGCCAGTAGTATGAGTGACGGCACTGAAGCTTTCTTT - TRBV19 - TRBJ1-1
CASSVGFSDEQYF TGTGCCAGCAGTGTGGGGTTTTCGGACGAGCAGTACTTC few TRBV6-5 - TRBJ2-7
CASSPGLAGRNWPGAMETQYF TGTGCCAGCAGCCCGGGACTAGCGGGGCGTAATTGGCCAGGGGCAATGGAGACCCAGTACTTC - TRBV7-3 TRBD2 TRBJ2-5
CASSWTSGPLYEQYF TGTGCCAGCAGTTGGACTAGCGGGCCCCTCTACGAGCAGTACTTC - TRBV2 TRBD2 TRBJ2-7
CASAGQGPNQPQHF TGTGCCAGTGCCGGACAGGGCCCCAATCAGCCCCAGCATTTT few TRBV19 TRBD1 TRBJ1-5
CASSQDNGLAGREQFF TGTGCCAGCAGCCAAGATAACGGACTAGCGGGTCGAGAGCAGTTCTTC - TRBV4-2 TRBD2 TRBJ2-1
CASSLMGNEKLFF TGTGCCAGCAGCTTAATGGGAAATGAAAAACTGTTTTTT once TRBV11-2 - TRBJ1-4
CASSFTPTLPYEQYF TGTGCCAGCAGCTTTACCCCAACCCTACCATACGAGCAGTACTTC - TRBV11-3 - TRBJ2-7
CASRWAGRYSPLHF TGTGCCAGCAGGTGGGCAGGGAGGTATTCACCCCTCCACTTT - TRBV2 - TRBJ1-6
CASSSNPGTAYEQYF TGTGCCAGCAGTTCAAACCCAGGGACAGCCTACGAGCAGTACTTC - TRBV28 TRBD1 TRBJ2-7
CASRPAGADTGELFF TGTGCCAGCAGGCCTGCGGGGGCGGACACCGGGGAGCTGTTTTTT - TRBV7-9 - TRBJ2-2
CASSQGPGSWNEQYF TGTGCCAGCAGCCAAGGGCCAGGCAGTTGGAACGAGCAGTACTTC - TRBV14 - TRBJ2-7
CASSPTGGDTEAFF TGCGCCAGCAGCCCTACAGGGGGGGACACTGAAGCTTTCTTT - TRBV4-1 TRBD1 TRBJ1-1
CASSPRTSSGEQYF TGTGCCAGCAGCCCAAGGACTAGTAGTGGGGAGCAGTACTTC once TRBV5-6 TRBD2 TRBJ2-7
CASSSLTGGETQYF TGTGCCAGCAGCTCGTTAACAGGGGGCGAGACCCAGTACTTC - TRBV7-2 TRBD1 TRBJ2-5
CASSQRGSAFF TGTGCCAGTAGTCAGAGAGGCTCAGCTTTCTTT few TRBV19 - TRBJ1-1
CASSQVIQGAGNSGELFF TGCGCCAGCAGCCAAGTAATACAGGGGGCAGGTAACTCCGGGGAGCTGTTTTTT - TRBV4-1 TRBD1 TRBJ2-2
CASSKGHRDTHTDTQYF TGTGCCAGCAGCAAAGGACACCGGGACACCCACACAGATACGCAGTATTTT - TRBV21-1 - TRBJ2-3
CASSDTGGNTGELFF TGTGCCAGCAGTGACACAGGGGGCAACACCGGGGAGCTGTTTTTT - TRBV6-4 TRBD1 TRBJ2-2
CASRGIGRLNTEAFF TGTGCCAGCAGGGGGATTGGGCGGCTGAACACTGAAGCTTTCTTT once TRBV28 - TRBJ1-1